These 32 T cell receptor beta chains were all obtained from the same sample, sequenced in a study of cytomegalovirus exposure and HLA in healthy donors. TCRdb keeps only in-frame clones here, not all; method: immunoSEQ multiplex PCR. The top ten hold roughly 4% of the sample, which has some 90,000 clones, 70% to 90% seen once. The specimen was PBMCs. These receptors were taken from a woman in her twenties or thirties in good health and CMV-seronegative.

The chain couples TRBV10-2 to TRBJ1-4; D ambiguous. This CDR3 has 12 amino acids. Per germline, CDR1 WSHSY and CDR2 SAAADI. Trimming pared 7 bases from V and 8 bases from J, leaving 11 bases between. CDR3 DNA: TGCGCCAGCAATCGGGGAAACGAAAAACTGTTTTTT. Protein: CASNRGNEKLFF.

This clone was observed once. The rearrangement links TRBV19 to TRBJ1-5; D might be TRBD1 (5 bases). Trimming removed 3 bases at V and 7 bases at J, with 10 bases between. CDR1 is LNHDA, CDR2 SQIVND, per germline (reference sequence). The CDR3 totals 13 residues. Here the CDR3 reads CASSIDRVQPQHF. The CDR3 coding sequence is TGTGCCAGTAGTATCGACAGAGTCCAGCCCCAGCATTTT. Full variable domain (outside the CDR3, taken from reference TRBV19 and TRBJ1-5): DGGITQSPKYLFRKEGQNVTLSCEQNLNHDAMYWYRQDPGQGLRLIYYSQIVNDFQKGDIAEGYSVSREKKESFPLTVTSAQKNPTAFYLCASSIDRVQPQHFGDGTRLSIL.

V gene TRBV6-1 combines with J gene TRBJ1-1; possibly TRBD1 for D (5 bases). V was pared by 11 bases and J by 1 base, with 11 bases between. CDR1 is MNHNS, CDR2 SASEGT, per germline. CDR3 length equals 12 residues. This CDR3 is CASTGPNTEAFF. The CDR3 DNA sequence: TGTGCCTCCACAGGTCCGAACACTGAAGCTTTCTTT.

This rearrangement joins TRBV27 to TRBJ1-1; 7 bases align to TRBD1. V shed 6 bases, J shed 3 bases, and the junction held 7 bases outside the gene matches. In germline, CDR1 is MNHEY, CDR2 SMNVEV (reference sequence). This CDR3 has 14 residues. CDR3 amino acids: CASRPGGRDTEAFF. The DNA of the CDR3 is TGTGCCAGCAGGCCAGGGGGGCGGGACACTGAAGCTTTCTTT.

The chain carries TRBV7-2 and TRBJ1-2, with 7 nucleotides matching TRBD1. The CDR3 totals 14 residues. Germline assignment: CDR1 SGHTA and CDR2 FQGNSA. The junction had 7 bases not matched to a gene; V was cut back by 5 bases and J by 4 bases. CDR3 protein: CASSASTGLYGYTF. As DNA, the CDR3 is TGTGCCAGCAGCGCGTCGACAGGGCTCTATGGCTACACCTTC.

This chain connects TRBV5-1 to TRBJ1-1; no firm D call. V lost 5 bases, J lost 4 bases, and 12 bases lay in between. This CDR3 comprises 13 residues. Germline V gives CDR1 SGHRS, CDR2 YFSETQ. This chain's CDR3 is CASSTRGLTEAFF. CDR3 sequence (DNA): TGCGCCAGCAGTACGAGAGGGCTCACTGAAGCTTTCTTT.

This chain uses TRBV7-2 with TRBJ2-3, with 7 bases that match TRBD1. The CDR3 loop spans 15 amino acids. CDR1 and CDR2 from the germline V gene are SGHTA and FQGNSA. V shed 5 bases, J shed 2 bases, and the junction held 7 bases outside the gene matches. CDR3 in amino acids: CASSVSQGPTDTQYF. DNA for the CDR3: TGTGCCAGCAGCGTGTCACAGGGGCCCACAGATACGCAGTATTTT.

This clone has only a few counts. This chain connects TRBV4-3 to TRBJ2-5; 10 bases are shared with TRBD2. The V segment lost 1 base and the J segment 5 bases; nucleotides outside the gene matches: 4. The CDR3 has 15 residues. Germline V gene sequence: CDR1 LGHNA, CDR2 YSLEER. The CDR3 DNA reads TGCGCCAGCAGCCAAGGGCTAGCGGGAGTGGAGACCCAGTACTTC. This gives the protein CASSQGLAGVETQYF.

The CDR3 nucleotides are TGCGCCAGCAGGACAGGGAACGAGCAGTACTTC. It is translated as CASRTGNEQYF. The rearrangement links TRBV5-1 to TRBJ2-7; 7 nucleotides align to TRBD1. The germline V gene has CDR1 SGHRS and CDR2 YFSETQ. The CDR3 length is 11 residues. Trimming took 5 bases from V and 5 from J; bases not matched to a gene: 1.

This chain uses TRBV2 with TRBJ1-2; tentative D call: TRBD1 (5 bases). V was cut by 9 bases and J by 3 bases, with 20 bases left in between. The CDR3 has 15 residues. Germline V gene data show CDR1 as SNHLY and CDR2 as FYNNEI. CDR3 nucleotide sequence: TGTGCCAGAAGGACACTCGCTCGGGCTGACTATGGCTACACCTTC. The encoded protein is CARRTLARADYGYTF.

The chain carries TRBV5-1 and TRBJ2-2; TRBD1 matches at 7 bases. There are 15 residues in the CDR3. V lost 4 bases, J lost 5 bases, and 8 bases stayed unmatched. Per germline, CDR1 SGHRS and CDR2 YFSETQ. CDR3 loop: CASSPGQIITGELFF. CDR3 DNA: TGCGCCAGCAGCCCGGGACAGATCATTACCGGGGAGCTGTTTTTT.

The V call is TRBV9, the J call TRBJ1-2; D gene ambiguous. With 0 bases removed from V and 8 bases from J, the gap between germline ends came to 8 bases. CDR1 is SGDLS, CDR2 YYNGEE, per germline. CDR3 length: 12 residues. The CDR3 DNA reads TGTGCCAGCAGCGTAGGAGTCAAAGGCTACACCTTC. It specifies CASSVGVKGYTF. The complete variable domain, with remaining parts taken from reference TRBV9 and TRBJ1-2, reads DSGVTQTPKHLITATGQRVTLRCSPRSGDLSVYWYQQSLDQGLQFLIQYYNGEERAKGNILERFSAQQFPDLHSELNLSSLELGDSALYFCASSVGVKGYTFGSGTRLTVV.

The CDR3 protein is CASINPLPPGELFF. The DNA of the CDR3 is TGTGCCAGCATTAATCCCCTCCCCCCCGGGGAGCTGTTTTTT. This chain links TRBV6-5 with TRBJ2-2; D gene uncertain. Germline CDR1 and CDR2: MNHEY and SVGAGI. V lost 7 bases to trimming and J lost 6 bases, with 15 bases between them. This CDR3 is built from 14 residues.

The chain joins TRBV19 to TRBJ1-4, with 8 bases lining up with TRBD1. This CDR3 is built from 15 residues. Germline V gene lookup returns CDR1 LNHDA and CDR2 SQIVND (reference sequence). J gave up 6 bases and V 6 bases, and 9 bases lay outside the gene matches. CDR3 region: CASRALQGDHEKLFF. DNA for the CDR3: TGTGCCAGTAGGGCACTACAGGGGGACCATGAAAAACTGTTTTTT.

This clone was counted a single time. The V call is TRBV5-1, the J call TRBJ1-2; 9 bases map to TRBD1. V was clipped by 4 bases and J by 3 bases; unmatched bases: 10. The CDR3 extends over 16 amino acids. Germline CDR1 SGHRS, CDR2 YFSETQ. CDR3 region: CASSASRTGAYYGYTF. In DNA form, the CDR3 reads TGCGCCAGCAGCGCGAGTAGGACAGGGGCTTACTATGGCTACACCTTC.

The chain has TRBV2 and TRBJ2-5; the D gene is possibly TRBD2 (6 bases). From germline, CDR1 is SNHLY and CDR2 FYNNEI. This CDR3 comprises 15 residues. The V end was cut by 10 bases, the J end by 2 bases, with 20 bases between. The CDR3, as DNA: TGTGCCACCCGGCTCAACCCGGGAGAACAAGAGACCCAGTACTTC. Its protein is CATRLNPGEQETQYF. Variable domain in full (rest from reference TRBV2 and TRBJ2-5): EPEVTQTPSHQVTQMGQEVILRCVPISNHLYFYWYRQILGQKVEFLVSFYNNEISEKSEIFDDQFSVERPDGSNFTLKIRSTKLEDSAMYFCATRLNPGEQETQYFGPGTRLLVL.

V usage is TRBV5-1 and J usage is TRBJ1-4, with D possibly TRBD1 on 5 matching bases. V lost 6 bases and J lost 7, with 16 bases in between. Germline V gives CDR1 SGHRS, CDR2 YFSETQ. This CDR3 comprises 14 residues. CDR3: CASKRLGEGEKLFF. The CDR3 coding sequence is TGCGCCAGCAAGAGATTGGGGGAGGGTGAAAAACTGTTTTTT.

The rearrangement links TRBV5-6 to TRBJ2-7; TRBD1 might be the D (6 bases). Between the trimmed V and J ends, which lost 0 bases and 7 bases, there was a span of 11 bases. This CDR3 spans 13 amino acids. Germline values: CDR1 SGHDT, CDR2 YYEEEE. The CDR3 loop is CASSLEGVREQYF. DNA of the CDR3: TGTGCCAGCAGCTTGGAGGGGGTAAGGGAGCAGTACTTC. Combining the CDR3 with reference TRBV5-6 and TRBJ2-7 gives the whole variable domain DAGVTQSPTHLIKTRGQQVTLRCSPKSGHDTVSWYQQALGQGPQFIFQYYEEEERQRGNFPDRFSGHQFPNYSSELNVNALLLGDSALYLCASSLEGVREQYFGPGTRLTVT.

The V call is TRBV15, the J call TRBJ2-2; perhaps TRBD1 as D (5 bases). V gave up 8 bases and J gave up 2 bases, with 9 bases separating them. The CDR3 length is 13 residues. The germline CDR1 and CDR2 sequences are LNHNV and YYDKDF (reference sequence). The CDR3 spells CATSRANTGELFF. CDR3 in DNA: TGTGCCACCTCCAGGGCTAACACCGGGGAGCTGTTTTTT. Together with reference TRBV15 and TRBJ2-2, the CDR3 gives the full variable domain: DAMVIQNPRYQVTQFGKPVTLSCSQTLNHNVMYWYQQKSSQAPKLLFHYYDKDFNNEADTPDNFQSRRPNTSFCFLDIRSPGLGDTAMYLCATSRANTGELFFGEGSRLTVL.

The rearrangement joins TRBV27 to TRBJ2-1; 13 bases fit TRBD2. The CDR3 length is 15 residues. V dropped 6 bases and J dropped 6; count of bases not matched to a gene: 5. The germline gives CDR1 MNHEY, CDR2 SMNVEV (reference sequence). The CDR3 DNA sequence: TGTGCCAGCAGGGGGGGGACTAGCGGGGCCAATGAGCAGTTCTTC. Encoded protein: CASRGGTSGANEQFF.

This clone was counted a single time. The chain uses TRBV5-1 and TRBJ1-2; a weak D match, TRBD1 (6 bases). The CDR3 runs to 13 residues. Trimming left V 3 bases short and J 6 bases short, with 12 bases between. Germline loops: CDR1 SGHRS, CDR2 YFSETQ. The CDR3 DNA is TGCGCCAGCAGCTCTACAGGGTTTGATGGCTACACCTTC. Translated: CASSSTGFDGYTF.

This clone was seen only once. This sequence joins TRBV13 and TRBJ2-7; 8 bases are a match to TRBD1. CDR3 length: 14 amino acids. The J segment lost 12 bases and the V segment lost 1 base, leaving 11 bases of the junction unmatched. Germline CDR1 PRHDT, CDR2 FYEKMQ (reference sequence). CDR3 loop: CASSLAGTGKVPYF. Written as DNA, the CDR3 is TGTGCCAGCAGCTTAGCCGGGACAGGAAAAGTGCCGTACTTC.

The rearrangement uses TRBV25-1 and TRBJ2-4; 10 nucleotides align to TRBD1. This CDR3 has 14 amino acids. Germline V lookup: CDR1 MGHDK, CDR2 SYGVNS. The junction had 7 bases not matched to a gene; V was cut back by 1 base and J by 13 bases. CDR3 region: CASSESLTGGIQYF. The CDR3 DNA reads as TGTGCCAGCAGTGAATCCTTGACAGGGGGCATCCAGTACTTC.

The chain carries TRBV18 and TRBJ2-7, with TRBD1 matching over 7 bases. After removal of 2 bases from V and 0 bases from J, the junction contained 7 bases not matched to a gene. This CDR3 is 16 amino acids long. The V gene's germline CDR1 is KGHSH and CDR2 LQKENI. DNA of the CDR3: TGTGCCAGCTCACCAATAGACAGGGTAAGCTCCTACGAGCAGTACTTC. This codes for CASSPIDRVSSYEQYF.

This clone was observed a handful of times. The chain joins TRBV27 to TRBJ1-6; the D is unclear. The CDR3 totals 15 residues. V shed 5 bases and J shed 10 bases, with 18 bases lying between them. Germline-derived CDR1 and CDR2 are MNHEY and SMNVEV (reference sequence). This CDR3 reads CASSLLGSSQSPLHF. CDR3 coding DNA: TGTGCCAGCAGTCTCCTAGGCTCCTCCCAATCACCCCTCCACTTT.

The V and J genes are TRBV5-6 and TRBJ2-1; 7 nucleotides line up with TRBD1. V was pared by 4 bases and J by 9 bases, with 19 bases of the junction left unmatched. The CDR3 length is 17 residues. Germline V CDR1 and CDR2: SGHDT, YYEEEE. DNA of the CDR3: TGTGCCAGCAGCGTGAGAATCGTCTGGACAGGAAGGGGTGAGCAGTTCTTC. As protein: CASSVRIVWTGRGEQFF.

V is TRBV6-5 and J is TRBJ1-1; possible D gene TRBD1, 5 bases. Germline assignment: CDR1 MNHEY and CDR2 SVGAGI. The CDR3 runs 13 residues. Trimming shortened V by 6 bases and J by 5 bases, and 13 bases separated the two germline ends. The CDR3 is CASRRNRGTEAFF. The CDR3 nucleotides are TGTGCCAGCAGAAGGAACCGGGGGACTGAAGCTTTCTTT.

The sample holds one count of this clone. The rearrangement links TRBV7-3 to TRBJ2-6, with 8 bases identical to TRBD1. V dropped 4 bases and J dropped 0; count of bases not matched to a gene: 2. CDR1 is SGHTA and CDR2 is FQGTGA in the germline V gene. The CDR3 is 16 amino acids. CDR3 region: CASSSTGGSGANVLTF. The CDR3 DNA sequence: TGTGCCAGCAGCTCCACAGGGGGCTCTGGGGCCAACGTCCTGACTTTC.

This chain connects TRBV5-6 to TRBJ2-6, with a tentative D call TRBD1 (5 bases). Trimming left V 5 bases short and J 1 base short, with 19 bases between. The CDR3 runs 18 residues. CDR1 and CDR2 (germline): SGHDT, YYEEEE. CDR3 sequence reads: CASSKGAAYPSGANVLTF. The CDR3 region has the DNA TGTGCCAGCAGTAAAGGGGCAGCGTACCCGTCTGGGGCCAACGTCCTGACTTTC.

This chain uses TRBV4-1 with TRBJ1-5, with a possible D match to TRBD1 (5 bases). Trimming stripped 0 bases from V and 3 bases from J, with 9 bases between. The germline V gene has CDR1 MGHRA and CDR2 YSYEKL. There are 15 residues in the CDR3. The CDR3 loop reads CASSQDDSDNQPQHF. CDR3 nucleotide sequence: TGCGCCAGCAGCCAAGATGACAGTGACAATCAGCCCCAGCATTTT.

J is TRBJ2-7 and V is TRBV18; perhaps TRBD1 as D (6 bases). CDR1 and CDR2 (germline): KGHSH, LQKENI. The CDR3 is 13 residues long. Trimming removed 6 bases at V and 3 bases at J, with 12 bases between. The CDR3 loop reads CASSELGGYEQYF. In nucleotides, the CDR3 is TGTGCCAGCTCCGAACTAGGGGGCTACGAGCAGTACTTC.

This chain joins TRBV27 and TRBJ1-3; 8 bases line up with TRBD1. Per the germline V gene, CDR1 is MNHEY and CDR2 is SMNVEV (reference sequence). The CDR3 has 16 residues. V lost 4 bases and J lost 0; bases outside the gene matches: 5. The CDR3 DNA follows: TGTGCCAGCAGTTCCGGACAGGGCCGCTCTGGAAACACCATATATTTT. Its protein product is CASSSGQGRSGNTIYF.